Below, 13 T cell receptor beta chains from the same sample are listed, as sequenced in a study of regulatory T cells in long-lasting Graves disease. Time point reported: persistent/refractory GD, antithyroid drugs over 5 years with positive TRAb. RNA from PBMCs was the source of the TCR library. Assembly of TCR beta libraries relied on iRepertoire HTBI primers together with Arm-PCR of CDR3 regions. TCRdb re-derived calls from the multiplex PCR reads in MiXCR, one entry per CDR3 protein. The table records 300,000 or so distinct CDR3 sequences, roughly 21% of them present only once. This sample comprised peripheral blood mononuclear cells (PBMCs), obtained when the disease was refractory, from a patient treated with antithyroid drugs. These receptors all come from a female donor with Graves disease.

This clonotype was found a few times. V usage is TRBV5-1 and J usage is TRBJ1-4, with a possible D match to TRBD1 (6 bases). Germline loops: CDR1 SGHRS, CDR2 YFSETQ. The CDR3 runs 14 residues. Trimming stripped 1 base from V and 6 bases from J, with 10 bases between. The CDR3 nucleotides read TGCGCCAGCAGCTTGCTCAGGGGCGATGAAAAACTGTTTTTT. It encodes CASSLLRGDEKLFF.

The CDR3 nucleotides are TGCGCCAGCACACAGGGGAGCACAGATACGCAGTATTTT. This codes for CASTQGSTDTQYF. The chain combines TRBV5-1 with TRBJ2-3, with 7 bases lining up with TRBD1. V was pared by 6 bases and J by 0 bases, with 1 base of the junction left unmatched. CDR3 length equals 13 residues. Germline V gene lookup returns CDR1 SGHRS and CDR2 YFSETQ.

The rearrangement joins TRBV6-2 or TRBV6-3 to TRBJ2-4; the D is unclear. Germline V gene sequence: CDR1 MNHEY, CDR2 SVGEGT. CDR3 length: 13 residues. Trimming stripped 2 bases from V and 5 bases from J, with 7 bases between. CDR3 DNA sequence: TGTGCCAGCAGTTACACTTCGGAAAACATTCAGTACTTC. It translates to CASSYTSENIQYF.

This clonotype appeared many times. V gene TRBV28 combines with J gene TRBJ1-6, with TRBD1 as a possible D gene (6 bases). The CDR3 runs to 18 residues. Germline V gives CDR1 MDHEN, CDR2 SYDVKM. Trimming pared 6 bases from V and 4 bases from J, leaving 22 bases between. CDR3 in amino acids: CASRPRDIRRSYNSPLHF. The CDR3 bases are TGTGCCAGCAGACCCCGGGACATAAGGAGGTCATATAATTCACCCCTCCACTTT.

The sample holds many counts of this clonotype. The chain carries TRBV11-2 and TRBJ2-5, with TRBD2 as a possible D gene (6 bases). The V gene's germline CDR1 is SGHAT and CDR2 FQNNGV. CDR3 length: 14 residues. Trimming stripped 1 base from V and 5 bases from J, with 11 bases between. The CDR3 loop reads CASSLVGGLETQYF. Written as DNA, the CDR3 is TGTGCCAGCAGCTTAGTCGGGGGTTTGGAGACCCAGTACTTC. The whole variable domain, filled in from reference TRBV11-2 and TRBJ2-5, reads EAGVAQSPRYKIIEKRQSVAFWCNPISGHATLYWYQQILGQGPKLLIQFQNNGVVDDSQLPKDRFSAERLKGVDSTLKIQPAKLEDSAVYLCASSLVGGLETQYFGPGTRLLVL.

The sample holds many counts of this clonotype. V and J are TRBV12-3 or TRBV12-4 and TRBJ2-7; 8 bases match TRBD2. The trim removed 8 bases at V and 8 bases at J, leaving 20 bases unmatched. This CDR3 is 16 amino acids long. The CDR3 reads CASSDRLGLDRNQQYF. The CDR3 region has the DNA TGTGCCAGCTCCGACAGGTTGGGACTAGACCGTAACCAGCAGTACTTC.

This clonotype was seen many times. The chain combines TRBV28 with TRBJ2-5; D uncertain. The V gene's germline CDR1 is MDHEN and CDR2 SYDVKM. Trimming cost V 2 bases and J 5 bases, with 9 bases left between them. This CDR3 is built from 13 residues. CDR3: CASSLNSPETQYF. CDR3 in DNA: TGTGCCAGCAGTTTAAATTCTCCCGAGACCCAGTACTTC.

As regards this clonotype: One junction end disagrees with the germline gene, perhaps due to a read error. V gene TRBV7-9 combines with J gene TRBJ2-7, with a tentative D call TRBD2 (6 bases). The germline CDR1 and CDR2 sequences are SEHNR and FQNEAQ (reference sequence). The CDR3 is made up of 13 amino acids. CDR3 sequence reads: CAGSSAGYYEQYF. The CDR3, as DNA: TGTGCCGGCAGCTCTGCGGGATACTACGAGCAGTACTTC.

The genes are TRBV6-2 or TRBV6-3 and TRBJ1-5; 7 bases fit TRBD1. The junction had 8 bases not matched to a gene; V was cut back by 6 bases and J by 0 bases. Looked up from germline, CDR1 is MNHEY and CDR2 is SVGEGT. The CDR3 loop spans 16 amino acids. As DNA, the CDR3 is TGTGCCAGCAGACTTGGACAGGCACATAGCAATCAGCCCCAGCATTTT. This gives the protein CASRLGQAHSNQPQHF.

This chain joins TRBV18 and TRBJ2-7, with a tentative D call TRBD1 (6 bases). The CDR3 consists of 14 residues. Germline CDR1 and CDR2: KGHSH and LQKENI. Trimming left V 1 base short and J 1 base short, with 8 bases between. CDR3 DNA sequence: TGTGCCAGCTCACCACTAGGACAGTCCTACGAGCAGTACTTC. This encodes CASSPLGQSYEQYF. The variable domain in full, with the rest retrieved from reference TRBV18 and TRBJ2-7, is NAGVMQNPRHLVRRRGQEARLRCSPMKGHSHVYWYRQLPEEGLKFMVYLQKENIIDESGMPKERFSAEFPKEGPSILRIQQVVRGDSAAYFCASSPLGQSYEQYFGPGTRLTVT.

This clonotype has a single count. J is TRBJ2-2 and V is TRBV28; 9 bases fit TRBD2. The junction had 10 bases not matched to a gene; V was cut back by 3 bases and J by 8 bases. The CDR3 sequence is 16 residues long. Germline-derived CDR1 and CDR2 are MDHEN and SYDVKM. The DNA for the CDR3 is TGTGCCAGCAGTTTTGGCCTAGCGGGAAGAAGAGGGGAGCTGTTTTTT. This encodes CASSFGLAGRRGELFF.

The chain links TRBV28 to TRBJ1-3; D unclear. The CDR3 extends over 15 amino acids. Germline V gene sequence: CDR1 MDHEN, CDR2 SYDVKM. The V end lost 8 bases, the J end lost 5 bases, and 19 bases lay between the germline ends. CDR3 in DNA: TGTGCCAGCGCTCGTGCGGGCCTCGCCAGAAACACCATATATTTT. Translated: CASARAGLARNTIYF.

A note on this clonotype: Sequence at one end of the junction differs from germline and may be a read error. The J gene is TRBJ2-7, the V gene TRBV6-5; TRBD1 matches at 8 bases. Germline V gene lookup returns CDR1 MNHEY and CDR2 SVGAGI. The CDR3 loop spans 15 amino acids. The CDR3 bases are TGTGCCACCAGTTTCAGGGGGCAGAGGTCCTACGAGCAGCACTTC. This translates into CATSFRGQRSYEQHF.